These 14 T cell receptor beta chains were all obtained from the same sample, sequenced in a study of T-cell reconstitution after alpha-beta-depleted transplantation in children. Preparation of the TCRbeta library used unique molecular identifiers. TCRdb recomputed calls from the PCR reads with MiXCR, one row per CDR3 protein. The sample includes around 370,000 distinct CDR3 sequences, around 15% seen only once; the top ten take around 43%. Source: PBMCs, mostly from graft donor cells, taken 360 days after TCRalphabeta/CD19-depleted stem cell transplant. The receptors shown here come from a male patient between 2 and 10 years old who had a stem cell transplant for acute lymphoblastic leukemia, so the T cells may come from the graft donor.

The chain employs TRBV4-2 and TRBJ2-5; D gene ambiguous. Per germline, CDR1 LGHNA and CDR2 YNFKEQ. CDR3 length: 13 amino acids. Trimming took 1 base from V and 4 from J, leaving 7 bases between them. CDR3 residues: CASSQAPRETQYF. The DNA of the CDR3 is TGTGCCAGCAGCCAAGCCCCCCGAGAGACCCAGTACTTC.

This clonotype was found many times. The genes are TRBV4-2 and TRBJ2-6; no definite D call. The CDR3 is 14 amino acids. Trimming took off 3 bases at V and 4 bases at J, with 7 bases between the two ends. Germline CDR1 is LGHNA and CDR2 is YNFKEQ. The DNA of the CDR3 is TGTGCCAGCAGCCAGGAGACAGGGGCCAACGTCCTGACTTTC. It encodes CASSQETGANVLTF.

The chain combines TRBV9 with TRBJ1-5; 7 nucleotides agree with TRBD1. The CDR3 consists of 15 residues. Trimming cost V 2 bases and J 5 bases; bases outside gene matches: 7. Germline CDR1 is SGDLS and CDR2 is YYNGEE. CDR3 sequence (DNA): TGTGCCAGCAGCGTCGGTACAGGGGAATATCAGCCCCAGCATTTT. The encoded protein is CASSVGTGEYQPQHF.

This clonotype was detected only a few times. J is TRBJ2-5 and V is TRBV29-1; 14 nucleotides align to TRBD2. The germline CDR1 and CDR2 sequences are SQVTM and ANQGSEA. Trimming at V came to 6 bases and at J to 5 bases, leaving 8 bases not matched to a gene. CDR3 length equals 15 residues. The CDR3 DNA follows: TGCAGCGTCGCGACTAGCGGGAGGGCAGGGGAGACCCAGTACTTC. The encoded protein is CSVATSGRAGETQYF.

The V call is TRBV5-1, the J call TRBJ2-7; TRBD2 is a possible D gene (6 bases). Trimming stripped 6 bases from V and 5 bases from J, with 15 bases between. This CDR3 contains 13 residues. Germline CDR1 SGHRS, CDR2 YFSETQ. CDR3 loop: CASTLEGGNEQYF. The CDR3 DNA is TGCGCCAGCACCCTGGAGGGTGGGAACGAGCAGTACTTC.

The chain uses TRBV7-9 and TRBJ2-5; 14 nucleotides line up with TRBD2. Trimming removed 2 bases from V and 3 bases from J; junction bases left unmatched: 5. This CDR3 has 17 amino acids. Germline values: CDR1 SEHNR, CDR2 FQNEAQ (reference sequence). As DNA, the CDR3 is TGTGCCAGCAGCTTAAGATTGGGACTAGCGGGAGAAGAGACCCAGTACTTC. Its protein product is CASSLRLGLAGEETQYF.

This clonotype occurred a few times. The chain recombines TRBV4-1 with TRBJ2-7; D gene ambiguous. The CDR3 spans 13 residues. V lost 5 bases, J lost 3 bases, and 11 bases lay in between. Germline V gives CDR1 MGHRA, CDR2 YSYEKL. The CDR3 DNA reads TGCGCCAGCAGCTGGAGTAGGAACTACGAGCAGTACTTC. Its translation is CASSWSRNYEQYF.

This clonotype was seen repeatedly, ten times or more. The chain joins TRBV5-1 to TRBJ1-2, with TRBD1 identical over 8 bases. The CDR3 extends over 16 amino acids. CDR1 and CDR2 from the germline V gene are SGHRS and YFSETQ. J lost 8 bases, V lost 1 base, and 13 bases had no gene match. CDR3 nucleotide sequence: TGCGCCAGCAGCTTGAGACCGGGACAGGACCTTGAAGGCTACACCTTC. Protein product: CASSLRPGQDLEGYTF.

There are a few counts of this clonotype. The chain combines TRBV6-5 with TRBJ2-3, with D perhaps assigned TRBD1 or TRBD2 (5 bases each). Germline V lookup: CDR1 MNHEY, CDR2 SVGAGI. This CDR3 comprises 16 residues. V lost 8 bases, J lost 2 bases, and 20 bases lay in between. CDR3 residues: CASGRGATPTTDTQYF. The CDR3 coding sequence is TGTGCCAGCGGTAGGGGAGCAACTCCTACCACAGATACGCAGTATTTT.

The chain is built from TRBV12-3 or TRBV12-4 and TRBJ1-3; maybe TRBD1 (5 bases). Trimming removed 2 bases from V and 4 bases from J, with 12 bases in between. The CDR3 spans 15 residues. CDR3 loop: CASSLSRGLGNTIYF. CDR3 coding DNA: TGTGCCAGCAGTTTAAGTCGGGGCTTGGGAAACACCATATATTTT.

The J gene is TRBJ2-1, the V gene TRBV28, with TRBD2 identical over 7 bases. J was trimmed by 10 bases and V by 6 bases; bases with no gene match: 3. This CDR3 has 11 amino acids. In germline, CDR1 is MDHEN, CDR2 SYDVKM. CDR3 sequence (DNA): TGTGCCAGCAGGGAGACTAGCGAGCAGTTCTTC. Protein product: CASRETSEQFF.

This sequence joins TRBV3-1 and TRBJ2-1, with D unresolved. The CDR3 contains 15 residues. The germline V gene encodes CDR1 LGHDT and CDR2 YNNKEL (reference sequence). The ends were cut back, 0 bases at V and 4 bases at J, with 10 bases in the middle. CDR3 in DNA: TGTGCCAGCAGCCAAGATTGGGCTACTTACAATGAGCAGTTCTTC. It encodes CASSQDWATYNEQFF.

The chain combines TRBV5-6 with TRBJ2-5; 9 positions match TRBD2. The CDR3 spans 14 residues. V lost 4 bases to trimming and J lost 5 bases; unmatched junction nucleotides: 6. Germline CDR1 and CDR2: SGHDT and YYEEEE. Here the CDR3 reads CASSRAGGEETQYF. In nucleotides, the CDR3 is TGTGCCAGCAGCCGCGCGGGGGGGGAGGAGACCCAGTACTTC.

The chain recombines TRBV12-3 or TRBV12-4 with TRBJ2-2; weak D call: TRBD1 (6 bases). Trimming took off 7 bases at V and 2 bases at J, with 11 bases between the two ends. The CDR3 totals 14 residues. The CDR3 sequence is CASKWTDNTGELFF. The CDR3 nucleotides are TGTGCCAGCAAGTGGACAGATAACACCGGGGAGCTGTTTTTT.